This T cell receptor beta chain was identified in a study of beta chain features in type 1 diabetes. Study overall: Investigators examined 107,917,701 sorted cells across all samples.

Study-wide points: The study found moderately but significantly shorter TCRB CDR3s in all four CD4+ subsets of Type 1 diabetes patients. TCRB repertoires of naive, central memory and Treg cells appeared more similar among patients than among healthy donors.

Of the isolated RNA, all was reverse transcribed, and so the sequenced material was expressed TCRB transcripts. Data came from immunoSEQ multiplex PCR; TCRdb stores just in-frame clones and leaves some out. The sample contains hundreds of thousands of clones, around 15% of which appear only once. This clone has only a few counts. Antigen: not known. This TCR was sampled from a man between 18 and 29 years old with type 1 diabetes. Specimen: naive CD4+ T cells from blood.

The CDR3 loop reads CASSPLGAEGGYTF. In DNA form, the CDR3 reads TGTGCCAGCTCACCACTCGGGGCGGAAGGAGGCTACACCTTC. The V gene is TRBV18, the J gene TRBJ1-2; D is perhaps TRBD1 (5 bases). The V end lost 1 base, the J end lost 8 bases, and 14 bases lay between the germline ends. Looked up from germline, CDR1 is KGHSH and CDR2 is LQKENI. The CDR3 is 14 amino acids.